This T cell receptor beta chain was recorded in a study of shared T cell receptors in the human thymus. The table came from immunoSEQ multiplex PCR; TCRdb's copy has only in-frame clones and leaves some out. The sample has about 660,000 clones, 85% to 90% seen once; the top ten hold 0.0095% to 0.013%. With 0 bases removed from V and 6 bases from J, the gap between germline ends came to 16 bases. Germline loops: CDR1 LGHNA, CDR2 YSLEER. The CDR3 extends over 16 amino acids. This sample was also put to use in a study of human thymus T cells. That paper notes: Thymic and blood repertoires appeared to carry a bias in their V and J gene usage.

The specimen was thymocytes. The TCR sequence derives from a boy less than two years old with a congenital heart defect. This chain links TRBV4-3 with TRBJ2-3; possibly TRBD1 for D (6 bases). The CDR3 here is CASSQEYKGVVDTQYF. The CDR3 coding sequence is TGCGCCAGCAGCCAAGAGTATAAGGGGGTGGTGGATACGCAGTATTTT.